This TCR beta chain was retrieved from a study of CD8+CD57+ T cells in acquired aplastic anemia. Concerning this clonotype itself: One junction end disagrees with the germline gene, perhaps due to a read error.

From germline, CDR1 is SGHTA and CDR2 FQGTGA. The CDR3 spans 13 residues. All patients picked for sequencing had shown, by flow cytometry, an expansion of CD8+CD57+ cells. Both TCR beta VDJ combination and CDR3 sequence profiling were carried out. Genomic DNA was the template for this profiling. One entry per CDR3 protein results from TCRdb running MiXCR on the reads. Altogether about 270,000 distinct CDR3 sequences are present, 70% to 85% being singletons, with the ten largest covering 42%. The chain is built from TRBV7-3 and TRBJ2-3; D call uncertain. This TCR came from a human donor with aplastic anemia. Sample: sorted CD4+, CD8+, or CD8+CD57+ T cells (not recorded which) from PBMCs. The CDR3 DNA reads TGTGCCAGCAGCGCTGAGAGCACACATACGCAGTATTTT. Translated: CASSAESTHTQYF.